The rows below give T cell receptor beta chains drawn from one sample of a study of Ad26.COV2.S vaccination and SARS-CoV-2 variants. The table came from immunoSEQ multiplex PCR; TCRdb's copy has only in-frame clones and leaves some out. The table lists about 350,000 clones, 90% to 95% of them singletons, with 3.9% in the top ten. The material was peripheral blood, obtained after recovery from COVID-19. Receptors were obtained from a human donor who had recovered from COVID-19. The CDR3 runs from the conserved cysteine through the conserved F or W. D genes are given only for firm matches. Clone size is not always given. Where it is, it says once, few, many or a class for expanded clones.

v_call: TRBV25-1; clone_size: NA; cdr3_length: 13; d_call: NA; j_call: TRBJ2-7; cdr3_nt: TGTGCCAGCAGCGCAGGAGTCGCCTACGAGCAGTACTTC; cdr3_aa: CASSAGVAYEQYF
v_call: TRBV7-3; clone_size: NA; cdr3_length: 14; d_call: NA; j_call: TRBJ2-1; cdr3_nt: TGTGCCAGCAGCTTAAAGGGGGGGTACAATGAGCAGTTCTTC; cdr3_aa: CASSLKGGYNEQFF
v_call: TRBV19; clone_size: NA; cdr3_length: 13; d_call: NA; j_call: TRBJ1-2; cdr3_nt: TGTGCCACACTGCCAGGGACCCACTATGGCTACACCTTC; cdr3_aa: CATLPGTHYGYTF
v_call: TRBV2; clone_size: NA; cdr3_length: 13; d_call: NA; j_call: TRBJ1-1; cdr3_nt: TGTGCCAGCAGATGGACACAGAACACTGAAGCTTTCTTT; cdr3_aa: CASRWTQNTEAFF
v_call: TRBV7-7; clone_size: NA; cdr3_length: 17; d_call: NA; j_call: TRBJ1-3; cdr3_nt: TGTGCCAGCAGCTTAAACAATCAGGGAGAAACCGGAAACACCATATATTTT; cdr3_aa: CASSLNNQGETGNTIYF
v_call: TRBV12-5; clone_size: NA; cdr3_length: 13; d_call: NA; j_call: TRBJ2-3; cdr3_nt: TGTGCTAGTGGTTTCCGACTCTCAGATACGCAGTATTTT; cdr3_aa: CASGFRLSDTQYF
v_call: TRBV27; clone_size: NA; cdr3_length: 16; d_call: TRBD1; j_call: TRBJ1-6; cdr3_nt: TGTGCCAGCACGTCCGGGACAGGGGGAGGAAGGGCACCCCTCCACTTT; cdr3_aa: CASTSGTGGGRAPLHF
v_call: TRBV4-1; clone_size: NA; cdr3_length: 15; d_call: TRBD1; j_call: TRBJ1-4; cdr3_nt: TGCGCCAGCAGCCAAGAAGGACATACAGGGGGAAAACTGTTTTTT; cdr3_aa: CASSQEGHTGGKLFF
v_call: TRBV19; clone_size: NA; cdr3_length: 13; d_call: NA; j_call: TRBJ1-1; cdr3_nt: TGTGCCAGTAGTATAGATTCAGGGTGGCAAGCTTTCTTT; cdr3_aa: CASSIDSGWQAFF
v_call: TRBV10-1; clone_size: NA; cdr3_length: 15; d_call: NA; j_call: TRBJ1-4; cdr3_nt: TGCGCCAGCAGGGACCTGTTTGCAACTAATGAAAAACTGTTTTTT; cdr3_aa: CASRDLFATNEKLFF
v_call: TRBV19; clone_size: few; cdr3_length: 16; d_call: NA; j_call: TRBJ1-5; cdr3_nt: TGTGCCAGTAGTAAGACCGGGGGGGGCGCGGGGCAGCCCCAGCATTTT; cdr3_aa: CASSKTGGGAGQPQHF